The 5 T cell receptor beta chains below come from one sample, sequenced in a study of T cells after yellow fever vaccination. TCRdb re-derived calls from the 5' RACE reads in MiXCR, one entry per CDR3 protein. The sample holds under 150,000 distinct CDR3 sequences, 7.7% seen once. Specimen: CD4+ T cells sorted from PBMCs, collected 5 days after the yellow fever booster vaccination. The receptors were gathered from a man in his thirties or forties who received the YFV17D yellow fever vaccine.

This clonotype has a count of ten or more. The rearrangement uses TRBV15 and TRBJ2-7, with D maybe TRBD2 (6 bases). The CDR3 is 15 amino acids. V was shortened by 0 bases and J by 0 bases, with 9 bases between the two germline ends. Germline V gives CDR1 LNHNV, CDR2 YYDKDF (reference sequence). The chain's CDR3 is CATSRDIGSSYEQYF. The DNA for the CDR3 is TGTGCCACCAGCAGAGATATCGGGAGCTCCTACGAGCAGTACTTC.

This clonotype was picked up many times. The J gene is TRBJ2-3, the V gene TRBV7-3; a possible D gene is TRBD1 (5 bases). This CDR3 contains 14 residues. Germline lookup yields CDR1 SGHTA and CDR2 FQGTGA. V shed 4 bases and J shed 5 bases, with 13 bases lying between them. The CDR3: CASSSKGQGDTQYF. CDR3 DNA sequence: TGTGCCAGCAGCTCTAAAGGGCAGGGAGATACGCAGTATTTT.

This clonotype came up many times. The chain recombines TRBV6-5 with TRBJ2-3; possible D gene TRBD2, 5 bases. Trimming removed 0 bases from V and 9 bases from J, with 16 bases in between. The CDR3 sequence is 15 residues long. Germline V gives CDR1 MNHEY, CDR2 SVGAGI. The CDR3 coding sequence is TGTGCCAGCAGTTACTCGATAGCGAGGGTGGGAACGCAGTATTTT. This gives the protein CASSYSIARVGTQYF.

This clonotype was counted many times. The chain joins TRBV18 to TRBJ2-7, with 11 bases lining up with TRBD2. The V segment lost 3 bases and the J segment 5 bases; nucleotides outside the gene matches: 0. Germline assignment: CDR1 KGHSH and CDR2 LQKENI. This CDR3 is 13 amino acids long. The DNA of the CDR3 is TGTGCCAGCTCACCGGGACTAGCGGACGAGCAGTACTTC. Its translation: CASSPGLADEQYF.

This clonotype has more than one count but fewer than ten. The chain links TRBV20-1 to TRBJ2-3; 8 nucleotides agree with TRBD2. CDR1 and CDR2 (germline): DFQATT, SNEGSKA (reference sequence). The V and J ends lost 6 bases and 1 base, in that order; junction bases with no gene match: 6. The CDR3 extends over 14 amino acids. The CDR3 here is CSAGGGTRTDTQYF. DNA of the CDR3: TGCAGTGCCGGGGGGGGGACACGCACAGATACGCAGTATTTT.